This TCR beta chain appears in the sequencing data of a study of T cell changes during pregnancy in multiple sclerosis. V was clipped by 5 bases and J by 4 bases; unmatched bases: 2. Germline V CDR1 and CDR2: LNHDA, SQIVND (reference sequence). The CDR3 runs 13 residues. Data came from immunoSEQ multiplex PCR; TCRdb stores just in-frame clones and leaves some out. The sample includes tens of thousands of clones, over 85% of them seen just once. The rearrangement uses TRBV19 and TRBJ1-5; 7 bases agree with TRBD1. The source of this sequence is a female donor with multiple sclerosis, enrolled in a pregnancy study. The source material was CD4+ T cells from peripheral blood mononuclear cells, sampled in the first trimester of pregnancy. CDR3 amino acids: CASSVDRNQPQHF. Written as DNA, the CDR3 is TGTGCCAGTAGTGTGGACAGGAATCAGCCCCAGCATTTT.